The 8 T cell receptor beta chains presented below share a single source sample, sequenced in a study of human T cells and chemical hapten exposure. TCRdb re-derived calls from the RACE reads in MiXCR, one entry per CDR3 protein. There are around 45,000 distinct CDR3 sequences in the sample; approximately 4% occur only once, and roughly 5.9% lies in the top ten. The sample's time point: healthy volunteer bleed at 6 weeks. It was from unfractionated whole blood that total RNA was extracted. The sequenced sample was whole blood. The receptors were gathered from a human donor in good health. Some clones in this sample may be carry-over from other donors' samples.

This clonotype has more than one count but fewer than ten. The chain has TRBV10-3 and TRBJ2-7, with no clear D. The CDR3 loop spans 15 amino acids. V gave up 3 bases and J gave up 1 base, with 13 bases separating them. CDR1 and CDR2 from the germline V gene are ENHRY and SYGVKD. In DNA, the CDR3 is TGTGCCATCAGTGACGCATCCCTAGGGTCCTACGAGCAGTACTTC. Its translation is CAISDASLGSYEQYF.

The chain combines TRBV19 with TRBJ2-2; D is undetermined. This CDR3 is 14 amino acids long. The germline V gene has CDR1 LNHDA and CDR2 SQIVND (reference sequence). Trimming shortened V by 3 bases and J by 2 bases, and 7 bases separated the two germline ends. Here the CDR3 reads CASSIRHNTGELFF. The DNA for the CDR3 is TGTGCCAGTAGTATCCGACACAACACCGGGGAGCTGTTTTTT.

This clonotype occurred many times. The chain employs TRBV20-1 and TRBJ2-3; TRBD2 aligns across 9 bases. The CDR3 consists of 15 residues. Germline CDR1 reads DFQATT; CDR2 reads SNEGSKA (reference sequence). J lost 2 bases, V lost 8 bases, and 11 bases had no gene match. In DNA form, the CDR3 reads TGCAGTACGGGAAGACTAGCGGCCTTCACAGATACGCAGTATTTT. Protein: CSTGRLAAFTDTQYF.

This rearrangement joins TRBV7-2 to TRBJ1-1; a possible D gene is TRBD1 (5 bases). The CDR3 length is 13 residues. The germline CDR1 and CDR2 sequences are SGHTA and FQGNSA. V gave up 3 bases and J gave up 6 bases, with 11 bases separating them. CDR3 sequence: CASSFRWGAEAFF. The CDR3 nucleotides are TGTGCCAGCAGCTTTAGATGGGGGGCTGAAGCTTTCTTT.

This clonotype was observed at least ten times. The CDR3 sequence: CASRPGQISYEQYF. DNA for the CDR3: TGTGCCAGCCGCCCGGGACAAATCTCCTACGAGCAGTACTTC. The chain couples TRBV27 to TRBJ2-7, with a tentative D call TRBD1 (6 bases). Germline V gene sequence: CDR1 MNHEY, CDR2 SMNVEV (reference sequence). This CDR3 comprises 14 residues. With 8 bases removed from V and 0 bases from J, the gap between germline ends came to 14 bases.

This clonotype was recorded at least ten times. The chain links TRBV18 to TRBJ2-7, with 8 bases lining up with TRBD1. Germline V gene sequence: CDR1 KGHSH, CDR2 LQKENI. Trimming at V came to 6 bases and at J to 2 bases, leaving 6 bases not matched to a gene. This CDR3 comprises 14 residues. CDR3 in amino acids: CASSVGQAAYEQYF. CDR3 coding DNA: TGTGCCAGCTCTGTGGGACAGGCCGCCTACGAGCAGTACTTC. Complete variable domain (other parts from reference TRBV18 and TRBJ2-7): NAGVMQNPRHLVRRRGQEARLRCSPMKGHSHVYWYRQLPEEGLKFMVYLQKENIIDESGMPKERFSAEFPKEGPSILRIQQVVRGDSAAYFCASSVGQAAYEQYFGPGTRLTVT.

This clonotype was detected many times. The J gene is TRBJ2-7, the V gene TRBV20-1; 10 positions match TRBD2. Trimming at V came to 1 base and at J to 1 base, leaving 4 bases not matched to a gene. Germline-derived CDR1 and CDR2 are DFQATT and SNEGSKA (reference sequence). CDR3 size: 15 residues. Here the CDR3 reads CSARAGTSDSYEQYF. The CDR3 DNA is TGCAGTGCTAGAGCCGGGACTAGCGATTCCTACGAGCAGTACTTC.

This clonotype appeared many times. This chain links TRBV28 with TRBJ2-3, with D perhaps TRBD1 (6 bases). V was shortened by 3 bases and J by 0 bases, with 16 bases between the two germline ends. Per the germline V gene, CDR1 is MDHEN and CDR2 is SYDVKM. The CDR3 extends over 17 amino acids. CDR3 DNA sequence: TGTGCCAGCAGTTTCCCCACGACAGGTGCTAGCACAGATACGCAGTATTTT. Amino acids: CASSFPTTGASTDTQYF.